The clone carrying this TCR beta chain was seen only a few times. Its matching antigen is unknown. This entry belongs to a study of T-cell memory formation after mild COVID-19. The V and J ends lost 3 bases and 1 base respectively, with 16 bases between them. This CDR3 region has 17 residues. CDR1 and CDR2 from the germline V gene are SGHVS and FQNEAQ. Findings of the study overall: Second-wave clones peaking on day 37 lacked confirmed SARS-CoV-2 specificity. Among CD4+ contracting clones, most were CM and EM, and CD8+ ones EMRA.

Using constant-segment primers, 5'RACE produced TCR alpha and TCR beta cDNA libraries carrying sample barcodes and UMIs. TCRdb recomputed calls from the 5' RACE reads with MiXCR, one row per CDR3 protein. The data hold roughly 500,000 distinct CDR3 sequences, with around 21% observed a single time. The sample was PBMCs or a T cell subset sorted from them (not recorded which). This TCR was sampled from an adult woman who had mild COVID-19 (a few samples of this study predate the infection). Cell type and time point are not known. The chain recombines TRBV7-8 with TRBJ1-5, with D possibly being TRBD1 (5 bases). DNA for the CDR3: TGTGCCAGCAGCTTTAGAGGCCCAGGGACGAGCAATCAGCCCCAGCATTTT. Amino acid sequence: CASSFRGPGTSNQPQHF.